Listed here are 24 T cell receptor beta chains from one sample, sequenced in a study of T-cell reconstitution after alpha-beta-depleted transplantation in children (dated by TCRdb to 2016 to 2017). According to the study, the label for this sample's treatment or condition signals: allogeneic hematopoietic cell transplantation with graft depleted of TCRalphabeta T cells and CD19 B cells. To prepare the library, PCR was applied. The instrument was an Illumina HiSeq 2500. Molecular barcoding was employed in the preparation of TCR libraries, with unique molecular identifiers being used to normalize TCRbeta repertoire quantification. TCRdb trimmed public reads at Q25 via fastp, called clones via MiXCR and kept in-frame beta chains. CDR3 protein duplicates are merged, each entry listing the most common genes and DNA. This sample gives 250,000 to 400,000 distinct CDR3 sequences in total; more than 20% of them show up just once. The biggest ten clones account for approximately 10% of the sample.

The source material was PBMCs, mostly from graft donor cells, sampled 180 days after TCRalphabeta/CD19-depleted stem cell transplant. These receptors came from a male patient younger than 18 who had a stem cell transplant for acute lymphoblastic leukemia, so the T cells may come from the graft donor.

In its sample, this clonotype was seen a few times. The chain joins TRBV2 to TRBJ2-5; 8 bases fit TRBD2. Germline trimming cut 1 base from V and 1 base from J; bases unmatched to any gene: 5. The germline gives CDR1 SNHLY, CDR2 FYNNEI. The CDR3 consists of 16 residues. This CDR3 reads CASSEVVAGIQETQYF. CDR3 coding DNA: TGTGCCAGCAGTGAAGTGGTAGCGGGAATCCAAGAGACCCAGTACTTC.

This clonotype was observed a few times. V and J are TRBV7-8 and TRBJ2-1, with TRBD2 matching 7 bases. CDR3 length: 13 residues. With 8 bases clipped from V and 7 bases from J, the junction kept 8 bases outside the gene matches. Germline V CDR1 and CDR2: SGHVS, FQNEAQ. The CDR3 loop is CASYSEGGNEQFF. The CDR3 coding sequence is TGTGCCAGCTACTCAGAGGGAGGGAATGAGCAGTTCTTC.

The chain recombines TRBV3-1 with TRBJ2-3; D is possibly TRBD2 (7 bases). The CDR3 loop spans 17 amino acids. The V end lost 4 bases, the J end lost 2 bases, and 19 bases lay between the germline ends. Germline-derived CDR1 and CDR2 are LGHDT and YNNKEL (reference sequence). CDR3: CASSRWLAGAFTDTQYF. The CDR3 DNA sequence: TGTGCCAGCAGCCGCTGGCTGGCGGGGGCCTTCACAGATACGCAGTATTTT.

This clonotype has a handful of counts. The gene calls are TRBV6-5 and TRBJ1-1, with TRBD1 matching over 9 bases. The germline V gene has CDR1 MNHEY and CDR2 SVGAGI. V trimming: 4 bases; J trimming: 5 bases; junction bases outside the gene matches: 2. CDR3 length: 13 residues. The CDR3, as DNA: TGTGCCAGCAGTTCGGACAGGGGAACTGAAGCTTTCTTT. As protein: CASSSDRGTEAFF.

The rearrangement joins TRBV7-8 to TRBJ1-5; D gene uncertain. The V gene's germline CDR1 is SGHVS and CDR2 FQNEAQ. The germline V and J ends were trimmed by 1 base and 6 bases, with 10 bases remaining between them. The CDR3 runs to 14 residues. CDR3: CASSLETVGQPQHF. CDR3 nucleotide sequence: TGTGCCAGCAGCTTAGAAACAGTGGGTCAGCCCCAGCATTTT.

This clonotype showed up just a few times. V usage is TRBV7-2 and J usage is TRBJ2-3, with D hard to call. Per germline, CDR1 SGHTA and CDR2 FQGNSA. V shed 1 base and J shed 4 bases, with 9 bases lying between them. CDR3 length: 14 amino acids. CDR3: CASSLELFADTQYF. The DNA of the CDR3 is TGTGCCAGCAGCTTAGAACTGTTCGCAGATACGCAGTATTTT.

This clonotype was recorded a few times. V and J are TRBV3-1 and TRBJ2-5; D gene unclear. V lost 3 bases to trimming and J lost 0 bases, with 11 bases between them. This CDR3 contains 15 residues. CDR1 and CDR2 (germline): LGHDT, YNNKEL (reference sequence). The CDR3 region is CASSQESGYQETQYF. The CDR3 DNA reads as TGTGCCAGCAGCCAGGAATCGGGTTACCAAGAGACCCAGTACTTC.

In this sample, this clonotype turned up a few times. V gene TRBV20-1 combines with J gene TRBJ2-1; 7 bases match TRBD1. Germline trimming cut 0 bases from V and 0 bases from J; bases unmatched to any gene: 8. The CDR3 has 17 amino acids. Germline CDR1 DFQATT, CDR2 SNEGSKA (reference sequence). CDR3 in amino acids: CSARDRYYRGSYNEQFF. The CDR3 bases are TGCAGTGCTAGAGATCGGTACTACAGGGGCTCCTACAATGAGCAGTTCTTC.

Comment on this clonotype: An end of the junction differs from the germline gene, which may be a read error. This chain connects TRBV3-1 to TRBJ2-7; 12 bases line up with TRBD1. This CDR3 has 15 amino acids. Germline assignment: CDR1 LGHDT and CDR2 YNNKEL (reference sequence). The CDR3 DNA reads TGTGCCAGCGGCCAAGATGGGACAGGGGGCACCGAGCAGTACTTC. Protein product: CASGQDGTGGTEQYF.

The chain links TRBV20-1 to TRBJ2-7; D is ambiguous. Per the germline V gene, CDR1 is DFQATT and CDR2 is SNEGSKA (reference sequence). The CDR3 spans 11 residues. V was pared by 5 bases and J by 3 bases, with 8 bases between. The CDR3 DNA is TGCAGTGCTGGGCCCCACTACGAGCAGTACTTC. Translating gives CSAGPHYEQYF.

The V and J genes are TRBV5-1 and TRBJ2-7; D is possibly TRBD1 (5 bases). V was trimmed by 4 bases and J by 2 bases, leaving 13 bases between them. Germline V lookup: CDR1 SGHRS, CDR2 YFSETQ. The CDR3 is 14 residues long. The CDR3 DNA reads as TGCGCCAGCAGCCCCTGGACACGGACCTACGAGCAGTACTTC. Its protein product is CASSPWTRTYEQYF.

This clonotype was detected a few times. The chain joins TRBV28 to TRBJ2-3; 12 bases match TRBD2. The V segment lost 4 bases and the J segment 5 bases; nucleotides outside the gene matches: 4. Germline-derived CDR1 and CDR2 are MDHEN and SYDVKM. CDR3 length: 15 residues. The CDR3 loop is CASSSPGLAGDTQYF. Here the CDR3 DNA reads TGTGCCAGCAGTTCCCCGGGACTAGCGGGAGATACGCAGTATTTT.

The CDR3 spells CASIMESGHSTDTQYF. The DNA of the CDR3 is TGCGCCAGCATAATGGAATCGGGACACAGCACAGATACGCAGTATTTT. The V gene is TRBV5-1, the J gene TRBJ2-3; possibly TRBD1 for D (6 bases). CDR3 length equals 16 residues. V shed 6 bases and J shed 0 bases, with 17 bases lying between them. Germline loops: CDR1 SGHRS, CDR2 YFSETQ.

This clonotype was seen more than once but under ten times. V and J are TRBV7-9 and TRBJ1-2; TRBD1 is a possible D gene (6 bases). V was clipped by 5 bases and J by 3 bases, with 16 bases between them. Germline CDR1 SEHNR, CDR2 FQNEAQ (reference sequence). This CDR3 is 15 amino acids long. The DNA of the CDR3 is TGTGCCAGCAGCCCCCTAGGGGGGGCTCACTATGGCTACACCTTC. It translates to CASSPLGGAHYGYTF.

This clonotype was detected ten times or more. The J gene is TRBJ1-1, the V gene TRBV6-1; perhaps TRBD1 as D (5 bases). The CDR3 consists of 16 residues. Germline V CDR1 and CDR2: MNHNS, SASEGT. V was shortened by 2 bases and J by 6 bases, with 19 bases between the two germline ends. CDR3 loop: CASSEHGQPTGAEAFF. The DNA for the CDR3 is TGTGCCAGCAGTGAACACGGACAACCAACCGGGGCTGAAGCTTTCTTT.

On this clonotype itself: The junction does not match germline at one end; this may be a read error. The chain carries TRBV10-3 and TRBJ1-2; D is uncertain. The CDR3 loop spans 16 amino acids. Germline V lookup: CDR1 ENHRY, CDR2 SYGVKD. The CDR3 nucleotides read TGTGCCATCAGTGAAATAGGAGGAGTGCGGAACTATGGCGACACCTTC. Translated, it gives CAISEIGGVRNYGDTF.

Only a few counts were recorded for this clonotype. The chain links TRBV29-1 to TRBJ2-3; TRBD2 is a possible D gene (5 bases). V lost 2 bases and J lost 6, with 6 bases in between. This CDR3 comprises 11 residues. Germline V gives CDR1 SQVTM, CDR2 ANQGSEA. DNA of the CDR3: TGCAGCGTTGAATGGGAGGATACGCAGTATTTT. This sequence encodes CSVEWEDTQYF.

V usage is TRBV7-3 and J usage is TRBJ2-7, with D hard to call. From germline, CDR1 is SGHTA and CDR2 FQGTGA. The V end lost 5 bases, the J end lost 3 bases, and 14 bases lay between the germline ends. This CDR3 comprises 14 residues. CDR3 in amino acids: CASSPTPTGYEQYF. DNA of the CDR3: TGTGCCAGCAGCCCTACACCTACGGGCTACGAGCAGTACTTC.

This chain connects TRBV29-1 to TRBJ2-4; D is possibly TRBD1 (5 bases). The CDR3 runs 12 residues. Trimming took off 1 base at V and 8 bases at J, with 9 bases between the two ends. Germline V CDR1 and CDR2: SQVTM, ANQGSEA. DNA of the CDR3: TGCAGCGTTGAAGGGGGCGAGGACATTCAGTACTTC. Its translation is CSVEGGEDIQYF. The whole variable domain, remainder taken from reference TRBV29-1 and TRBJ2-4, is SAVISQKPSRDICQRGTSLTIQCQVDSQVTMMFWYRQQPGQSLTLIATANQGSEATYESGFVIDKFPISRPNLTFSTLTVSNMSPEDSSIYLCSVEGGEDIQYFGAGTRLSVL.

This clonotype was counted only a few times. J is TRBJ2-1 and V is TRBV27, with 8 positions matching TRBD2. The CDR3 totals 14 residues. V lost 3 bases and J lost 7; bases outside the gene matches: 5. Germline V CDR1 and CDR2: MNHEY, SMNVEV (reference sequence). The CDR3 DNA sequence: TGTGCCAGCAGTTTCCAAGCGGGAGAGAATGAGCAGTTCTTC. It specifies CASSFQAGENEQFF.

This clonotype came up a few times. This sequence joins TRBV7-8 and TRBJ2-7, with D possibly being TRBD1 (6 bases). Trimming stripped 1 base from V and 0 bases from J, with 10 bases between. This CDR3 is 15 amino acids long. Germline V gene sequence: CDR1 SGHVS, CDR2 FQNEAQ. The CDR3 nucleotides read TGTGCCAGCAGCTTAGAGAGGGGGAGCTCCTACGAGCAGTACTTC. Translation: CASSLERGSSYEQYF.

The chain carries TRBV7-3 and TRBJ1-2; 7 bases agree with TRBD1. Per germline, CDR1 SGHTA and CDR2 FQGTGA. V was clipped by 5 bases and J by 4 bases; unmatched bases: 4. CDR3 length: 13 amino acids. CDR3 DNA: TGTGCCAGCAGCCGCAGGGGGGGCTATGGCTACACCTTC. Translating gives CASSRRGGYGYTF.

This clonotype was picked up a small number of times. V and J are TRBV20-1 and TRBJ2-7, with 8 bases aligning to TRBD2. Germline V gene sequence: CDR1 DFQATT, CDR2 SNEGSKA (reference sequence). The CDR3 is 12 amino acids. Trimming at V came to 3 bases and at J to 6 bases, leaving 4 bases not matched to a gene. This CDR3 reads CSASGRGVEQYF. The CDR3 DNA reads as TGCAGTGCTAGCGGGAGGGGGGTCGAGCAGTACTTC.

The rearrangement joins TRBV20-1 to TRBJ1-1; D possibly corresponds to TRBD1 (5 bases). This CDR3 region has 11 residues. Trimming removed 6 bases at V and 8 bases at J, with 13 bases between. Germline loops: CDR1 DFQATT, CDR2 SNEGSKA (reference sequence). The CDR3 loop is CSAQGGREAFF. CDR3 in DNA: TGCAGTGCCCAGGGAGGCAGGGAAGCTTTCTTT.